This T cell receptor (beta chain) was found in a study of blood T cell repertoires in COVID-19 (dated by TCRdb to about 2020). With regard to the full study: Samples covering the acute and convalescent phases of COVID-19 were provided by collaborators in the United States, Italy and Spain. Subjects who had been exposed to COVID-19, were actively infected with it, or had recovered from it provided the deeply sampled blood TCRbeta repertoires that made up the dataset. Samples came from the ongoing ImmuneRACE study (first 160 participants) plus 1,254 subjects from 6 global collaborators. The sample metadata nearly always contained a de-identified subject ID, COVID-19 status, age in years and sex. HLA class I and class II types, where available, came from metadata supplied by the sample provider rather than from assay-based typing. The prospective study material was composed of cDNA or gDNA derived from T cells, B-cell-depleted T cells, or PBMCs. The repertoires were released in a freely available public database intended as a resource for research on the immune response to SARS-CoV-2. General findings and caveats noted by the study authors: The quantity of clinical and demographic metadata differed by source and by participant and was supplied without curation.

The immunoSEQ Assay, a bias-controlled multiplex PCR, was used to amplify TCRbeta CDR3 regions from genomic DNA. As for the authors' bioinformatics: Within the assay, amplification of reference gene primers was used to estimate how many nucleated cells each sample contained. Sequence reads were collapsed and filtered to measure the absolute abundance of every unique TCRbeta CDR3 rearrangement. Productive Simpson clonality was computed per sample as the square root of Simpson's diversity index over productive rearrangements. In TCRdb, the immuneACCESS table is reduced to in-frame sequences with V and J assigned. These tables do not hold every clone; where another copy was compared, an unresolved V gene accounts for under half, and the others remain unexplained. V and J calls and clone size are copied from that table; D and trimming were computed from the DNA. For this sample there are roughly 150,000 clones; roughly nine tenths appear just once. The leading ten clones occupy around 5% of the sample.

Each collaborating institution followed its own protocols to collect whole blood in K2EDTA tubes. For TCRbeta analysis, collaborators shipped samples as frozen whole blood, isolated PBMCs, or DNA extracted from either of those sample types. The CDR3 contains 15 residues, cysteine and phenylalanine counted. The retained sequence is limited to the CDR3, 45 bases, with the frame set at the first base. V ends up 7 bases short and J 6 bases short, with an unmatched junction base count of 9. CDR1 SNHLY and CDR2 FYNNEI are derived from the germline V gene. This clone was observed once. Which antigen it targets is not known. No clone much larger than this one lies a single base away; base qualities are absent.

The clonotype originates from a human donor in a cohort sampled during active COVID-19. The sequence links TRBV2 to TRBJ1-4; TRBD1 lines up with 9 middle nucleotides. Sample: peripheral blood. The CDR3 protein is CASTAWDREHEKLFF. The DNA is as follows: TGTGCCAGCACCGCTTGGGACAGGGAGCATGAAAAACTGTTTTTT.